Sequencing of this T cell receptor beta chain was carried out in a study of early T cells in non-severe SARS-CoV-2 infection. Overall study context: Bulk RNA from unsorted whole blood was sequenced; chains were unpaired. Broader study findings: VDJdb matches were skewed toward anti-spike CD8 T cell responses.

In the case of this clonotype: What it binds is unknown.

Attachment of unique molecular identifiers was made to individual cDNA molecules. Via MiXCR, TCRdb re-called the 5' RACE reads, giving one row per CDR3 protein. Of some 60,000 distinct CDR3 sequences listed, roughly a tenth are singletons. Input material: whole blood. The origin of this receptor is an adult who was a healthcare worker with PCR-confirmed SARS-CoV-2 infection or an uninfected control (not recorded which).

The CDR3 loop reads CASSQDGTGYGYTF. The CDR3 DNA reads TGTGCCAGCAGCCAAGATGGGACAGGCTATGGCTACACCTTC. The J gene is TRBJ1-2, the V gene TRBV14, with 8 bases matching TRBD1. V lost 0 bases and J lost 4; bases outside the gene matches: 1. The germline CDR1 and CDR2 sequences are SGHDN and FVKESK. The CDR3 spans 14 residues. Drawing the rest from reference TRBV14 and TRBJ1-2, the complete variable domain is EAGVTQFPSHSVIEKGQTVTLRCDPISGHDNLYWYRRVMGKEIKFLLHFVKESKQDESGMPNNRFLAERTGGTYSTLKVQPAELEDSGVYFCASSQDGTGYGYTFGSGTRLTVV.